The entry below gives a single T cell receptor beta chain sequence along with its context. Reverse transcription of about 0.5 to 1 ug RNA was carried out with random hexamers. TCRdb processed the immunoSEQ multiplex PCR reads anew with MiXCR; each CDR3 protein has one entry. The sample shows 100,000 to 150,000 distinct CDR3 sequences, over 75% of them seen only once. The TEMRA cells underwent FACS enrichment, while the CD8+ and CD4+ T cells underwent negative isolation. These data are taken from a study of CD8 T cells in Susac syndrome. The source material was CD8+ T cells from PBMCs. The clonotype was recovered from a human donor with multiple sclerosis.

CDR3 sequence: CASSQEARDPSTDTQYF. As DNA, the CDR3 is TGTGCCAGCAGCCAAGAGGCCCGGGACCCATCCACAGATACGCAGTATTTT. The chain recombines TRBV4-2 with TRBJ2-3; perhaps D is TRBD1 or TRBD2 (5 bases each). Trimming pared 0 bases from V and 2 bases from J, leaving 15 bases between. The germline V gene encodes CDR1 LGHNA and CDR2 YNFKEQ. The CDR3 is 17 amino acids.